This T cell receptor beta chain is drawn from a study of T cell changes during pregnancy in multiple sclerosis. This clone was seen only once. Data came from immunoSEQ multiplex PCR; TCRdb stores just in-frame clones and leaves some out. This sample carries about 80,000 clones, about 93% of them seen once, and the ten largest clones take about 1%. Trimming took 2 bases from V and 2 from J, leaving 13 bases between them. This CDR3 contains 15 residues. Germline V CDR1 and CDR2: MDHEN, SYDVKM. V usage is TRBV28 and J usage is TRBJ2-7; a possible D gene is TRBD1 (5 bases). This TCR came from a female donor in good health, enrolled as a control in a pregnancy study. The material sequenced was peripheral blood, taken in the second trimester of pregnancy. CDR3 coding DNA: TGTGCCAGCAGTTTAAATTTAGGACAAACCTACGAGCAGTACTTC. This encodes CASSLNLGQTYEQYF.